This TCR beta chain was captured by sequencing in a study of blood T cell repertoires in COVID-19. The germline gives CDR1 SEHNR, CDR2 FQNEAQ (reference sequence). The CDR3 covers 18 residues. J gave up 7 bases and V 1 base, and 13 bases lay outside the gene matches. Generated by immunoSEQ multiplex PCR, the TCRdb table keeps only in-frame clones and is missing some. This table holds about 90,000 clones, approximately 86% found once. Source material: peripheral blood. This receptor was obtained from a man older than 75 with active or convalescent COVID-19. This chain joins TRBV7-9 and TRBJ2-1, with TRBD2 matching over 10 bases. The CDR3 bases are TGTGCCAGCAGCTTAGGGCTAGCGGGAGTACGGGTTAGGAATGAGCAGTTCTTC. Translating it yields CASSLGLAGVRVRNEQFF.